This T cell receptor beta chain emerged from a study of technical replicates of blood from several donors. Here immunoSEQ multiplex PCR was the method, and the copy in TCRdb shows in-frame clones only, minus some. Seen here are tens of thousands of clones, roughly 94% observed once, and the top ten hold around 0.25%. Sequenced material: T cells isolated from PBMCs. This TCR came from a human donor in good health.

The CDR3 protein is CASSPNSPSTDTQYF. CDR3 in DNA: TGTGCCAGCTCACCGAACAGTCCTAGCACAGATACGCAGTATTTT. The rearrangement links TRBV18 to TRBJ2-3; D unresolved. CDR1 is KGHSH, CDR2 LQKENI, per germline. The CDR3 spans 15 residues. Deletions cut 3 bases from V and 0 bases from J, with 10 bases between.